Sequencing of this T cell receptor beta chain was carried out in a study of shared clonotypes between healthy human individuals. Study background: Those who served as donors were a couple of women and a few men between the ages of 18 and 49.

Germline V gives CDR1 MRHNA, CDR2 SNTAGT. V gave up 6 bases and J gave up 0 bases, with 12 bases separating them. The CDR3 sequence is 14 residues long. This clone came up once. Repertoires were generated with immunoSEQ multiplex PCR, while TCRdb's copy carries only in-frame clones and drops some. The sample has roughly 2.5 million clones; approximately 92% are singletons. This receptor was taken from a man in his late teens or twenties in good health. The chain couples TRBV6-4 to TRBJ2-7, with D perhaps given as TRBD1 or TRBD2 (5 bases each). Sequenced input: naive CD4+ T cells sorted from blood. Subset of the sample: CD45RA+ positively selected. The CDR3 bases are TGTGCCAGCAGCCCCGGGACGAACTCCTACGAGCAGTACTTC. Protein sequence: CASSPGTNSYEQYF.